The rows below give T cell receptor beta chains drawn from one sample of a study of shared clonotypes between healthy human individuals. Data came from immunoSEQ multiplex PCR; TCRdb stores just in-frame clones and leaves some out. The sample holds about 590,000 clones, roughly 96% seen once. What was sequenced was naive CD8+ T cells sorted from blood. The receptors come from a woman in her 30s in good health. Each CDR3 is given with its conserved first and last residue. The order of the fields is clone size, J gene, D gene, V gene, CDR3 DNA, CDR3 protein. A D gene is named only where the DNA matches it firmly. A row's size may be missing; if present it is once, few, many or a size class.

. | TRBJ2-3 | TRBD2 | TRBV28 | TGTGCCAGCAGTTACCCTGGACTAGGAGTGAGCGATACGCAGTATTTT | CASSYPGLGVSDTQYF
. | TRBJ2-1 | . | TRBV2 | TGTGCCAGCAGTGAGGTGCAGAGATACAATGAGCAGTTCTTC | CASSEVQRYNEQFF
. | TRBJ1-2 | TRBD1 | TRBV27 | TGTGCCAGCCTTGACAGGGTTCGTGGCTACACCTTC | CASLDRVRGYTF
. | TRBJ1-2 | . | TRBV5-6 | TGTGCCAGCAGCTTGGCCAGGATGGCGGGTGGCTACACCTTC | CASSLARMAGGYTF
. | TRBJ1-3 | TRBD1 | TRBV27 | TGTGCCAGCTCACCTTCCCAGGGGGAAGCCTCTGGAAACACCATATATTTT | CASSPSQGEASGNTIYF
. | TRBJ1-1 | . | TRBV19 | TGTGCCACCTCGCCGACAGGGAACACTGAAGCTTTCTTT | CATSPTGNTEAFF
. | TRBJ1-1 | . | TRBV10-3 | TGTGCCATCAGTGACTTTCCGGCGGGGGTCCGATCGGACTTAAACACTGAAGCTTTCTTT | CAISDFPAGVRSDLNTEAFF
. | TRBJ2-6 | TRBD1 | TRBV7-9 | TGTGCCAGCGGTAAAACAGGGGTGGGGGCCAACGTCCTGACTTTC | CASGKTGVGANVLTF
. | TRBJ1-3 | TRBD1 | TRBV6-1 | TGTGCCAGCAGTCTCAGGGGGCCTGGAAACACCATATATTTT | CASSLRGPGNTIYF
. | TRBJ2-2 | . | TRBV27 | TGTGCCAGCAGTTTCGGGGGCGGGACCGGGGAGCTGTTTTTT | CASSFGGGTGELFF
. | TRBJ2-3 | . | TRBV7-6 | TGTGCCAGCAGCAACATGGGGGCGGGAGAGGCAGATACGCAGTATTTT | CASSNMGAGEADTQYF
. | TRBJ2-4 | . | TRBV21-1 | TGTGCCAGCAGCCCACAGACTAGCGGGAGTTTGAGGGGATTAAACATTCAGTACTTC | CASSPQTSGSLRGLNIQYF
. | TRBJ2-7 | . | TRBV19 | TGTGCCAGTAGTGTCGCCCCATCGTCCTCCTACGAGCAGTACTTC | CASSVAPSSSYEQYF
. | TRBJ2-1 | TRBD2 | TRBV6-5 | TGTGCCAGCAGTTACTCGAGAAGCGGGAGTACCGATGAGCAGTTCTTC | CASSYSRSGSTDEQFF
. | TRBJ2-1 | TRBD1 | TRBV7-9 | TGTGCCAGCAGTCCACCCGGGACAGGGACGAGGAATGAGCAGTTCTTC | CASSPPGTGTRNEQFF
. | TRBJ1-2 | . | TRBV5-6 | TGTGCCAGCAGCGGCCAGGACAAGGTATTCTATGGCTACACCTTC | CASSGQDKVFYGYTF
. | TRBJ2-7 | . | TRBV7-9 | TGTGCCAGCAGTCCCGACAGGATTTACGACGAGCAGTACTTC | CASSPDRIYDEQYF
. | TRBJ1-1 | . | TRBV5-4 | TGTGCCAGCAGCCGAGATTCTGAAGCTTTCTTT | CASSRDSEAFF
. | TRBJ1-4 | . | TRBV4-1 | TGCGCCAGCAGCCTAATCGTGAGGCCTGAAAACGCTAATGAAAAACTGTTTTTT | CASSLIVRPENANEKLFF
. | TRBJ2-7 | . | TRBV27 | TGTGCCAGCAGTGGCTCAACGGTCCCATACGAGCAGTACTTC | CASSGSTVPYEQYF
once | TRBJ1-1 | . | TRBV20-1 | TGCAGTGCTAGAGAGGCGGCCCGAGCTTTCTTT | CSAREAARAFF
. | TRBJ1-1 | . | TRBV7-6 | TGTGCCAGCAGCCCAATGCAGGGCCAGAACACTGAAGCTTTCTTT | CASSPMQGQNTEAFF
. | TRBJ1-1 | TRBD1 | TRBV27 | TGTGCCACTGGGACAGGGGACACTGAAGCTTTCTTT | CATGTGDTEAFF
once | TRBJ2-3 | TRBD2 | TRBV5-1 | TGCGCCAGCAGCACAGCGGGAGGCGCAGATACGCAGTATTTT | CASSTAGGADTQYF
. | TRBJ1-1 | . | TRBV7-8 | TGTGCCAGCAGCTCCAGGGCTTATATCGGACAGACAAATACGAACACTGAAGCTTTCTTT | CASSSRAYIGQTNTNTEAFF
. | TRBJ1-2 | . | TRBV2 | TGTGCCAGCGAATCCCAAACAGCTGCTAACTATGGCTACACCTTC | CASESQTAANYGYTF
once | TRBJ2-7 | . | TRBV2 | TGTGCCAGCAGAGGCACCGTCGGTTATGAGCAGTACTTC | CASRGTVGYEQYF
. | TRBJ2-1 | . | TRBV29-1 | TGCAGCGTTGAAGAGGGGCTAGCGCCGAATGAGCAGTTCTTC | CSVEEGLAPNEQFF
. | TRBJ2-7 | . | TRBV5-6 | TGTGCCAGCAGCTCCGGCATAACCTACGAGCAGTACTTC | CASSSGITYEQYF
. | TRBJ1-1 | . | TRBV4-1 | TGCGCCAGCAGCCAAGAGAGCAGCTACACTGAAGCTTTCTTT | CASSQESSYTEAFF
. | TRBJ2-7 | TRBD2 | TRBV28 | TGTGCCAGCAGTGGGACTAGCGGAAGCTCCTACGAGCAGTACTTC | CASSGTSGSSYEQYF
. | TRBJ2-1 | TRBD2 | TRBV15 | TGTGCCACCAGCACCCCCCAAACTAGCGGGAGTAATGAGCAGTTCTTC | CATSTPQTSGSNEQFF
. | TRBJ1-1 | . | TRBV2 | TGTGCCAGCAATGACGGGTGGGGAACTGAAGCTTTCTTT | CASNDGWGTEAFF
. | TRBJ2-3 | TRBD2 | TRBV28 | TGTGCCAGCAGCTGGGGACTAGCAGCAGATACGCAGTATTTT | CASSWGLAADTQYF
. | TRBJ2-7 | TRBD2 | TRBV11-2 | TGTGCCAGCAGCTCCATAGCGGGAGGGCTTTTCAGAGAGCAGTACTTC | CASSSIAGGLFREQYF
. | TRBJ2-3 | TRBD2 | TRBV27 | TGTGCCAGCAGTTCTCACCCCCGACTAGCGGAGCGGTCGGGCACAGATACGCAGTATTTT | CASSSHPRLAERSGTDTQYF
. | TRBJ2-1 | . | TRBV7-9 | TGTGCCAGCAGCTTAGTCGCGGGAAACTACAATGAGCAGTTCTTC | CASSLVAGNYNEQFF
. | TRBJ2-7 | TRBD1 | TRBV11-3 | TGTGCCAGCAGCTTAGGGACAGGGGAAGCCTACGAGCAGTACTTC | CASSLGTGEAYEQYF
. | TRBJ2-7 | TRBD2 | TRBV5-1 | TGCGCCAGCAGCTTGTTTAGCGGGAGCTACGAGCAGTACTTC | CASSLFSGSYEQYF
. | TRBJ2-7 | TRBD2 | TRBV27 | TGTGCCACGAAGTTAGCGGGAGGCTACGAGCAGTACTTC | CATKLAGGYEQYF
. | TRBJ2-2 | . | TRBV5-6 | TGTGCCAGCAGCTTGGCCATTTTGGCCGGGGAGCTGTTTTTT | CASSLAILAGELFF
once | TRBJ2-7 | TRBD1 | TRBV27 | TGTGCCAGCAGTTCCCGGCCGGGACAGAGCTACGAGCAGTACTTC | CASSSRPGQSYEQYF
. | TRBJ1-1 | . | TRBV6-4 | TGTGCCAGCAGTGTTTCGGGAAAGAACACTGAAGCTTTCTTT | CASSVSGKNTEAFF
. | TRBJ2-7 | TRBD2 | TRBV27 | TGTGCCAGCAGTTCAACACCTTCTAGCGGGTACCCTAGTGAGCAGTACTTC | CASSSTPSSGYPSEQYF
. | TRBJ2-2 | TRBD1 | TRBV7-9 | TGTGCCAGCAGCCAACCGGGACAGGGGGTCACCGGGGAGCTGTTTTTT | CASSQPGQGVTGELFF
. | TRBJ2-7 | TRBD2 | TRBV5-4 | TGTGCCAGCAGCCTAGGTGGGGGGGAGGGCGAGCAGTACTTC | CASSLGGGEGEQYF
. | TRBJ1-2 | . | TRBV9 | TGTGCCAGCAGCTTAGGAGTCAACTATGGCTACACCTTC | CASSLGVNYGYTF
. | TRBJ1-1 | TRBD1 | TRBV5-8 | TGTGCCAGCAGCTTCGGGACAGGGGGGACGTCGGACACTGAAGCTTTCTTT | CASSFGTGGTSDTEAFF
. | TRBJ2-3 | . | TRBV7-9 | TGTGCCAGCAGCTCACCGAGCACAGATACGCAGTATTTT | CASSSPSTDTQYF
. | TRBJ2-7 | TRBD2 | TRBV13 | TGTGCCAGCAGCTTAGGGGGACTAGCGGGAGGGTCCCACGAGCAGTACTTC | CASSLGGLAGGSHEQYF
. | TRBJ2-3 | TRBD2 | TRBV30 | TGTGCCTGGGGAGGACTAGCGGGATTTCCAGATACGCAGTATTTT | CAWGGLAGFPDTQYF
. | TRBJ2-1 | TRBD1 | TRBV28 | TGTGCCAGCTCAGGGGGCGCCTACAATGAGCAGTTCTTC | CASSGGAYNEQFF
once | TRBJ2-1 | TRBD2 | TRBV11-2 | TGTGCCAGCACCCCGGGGGGCTCCTACAATGAGCAGTTCTTC | CASTPGGSYNEQFF
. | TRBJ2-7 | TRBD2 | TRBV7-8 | TGTGCCAGCAGCCCATCTTATAGCGGGAGTGGCTACGAGCAGTACTTC | CASSPSYSGSGYEQYF
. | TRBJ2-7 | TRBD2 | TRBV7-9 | TGTGCCAGCGGGGGGGAGAGCCTCGAGCAGTACTTC | CASGGESLEQYF
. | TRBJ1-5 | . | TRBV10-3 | TGTGCCATCAGTGAGTTGTCCACGGGAAATCAGCCCCAGCATTTT | CAISELSTGNQPQHF
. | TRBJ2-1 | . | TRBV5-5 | TGTGCCAGCAGCTTGGGAGGGAACTCCTACAATGAGCAGTTCTTC | CASSLGGNSYNEQFF
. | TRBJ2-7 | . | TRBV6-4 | TGTGCCAGCAGTGGGGACCTGCGCTCCTACGAGCAGTACTTC | CASSGDLRSYEQYF
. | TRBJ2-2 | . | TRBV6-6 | TGTGCCAGCAGTTACGGAAGCGGGAACACCGGGGAGCTGTTTTTT | CASSYGSGNTGELFF